Presented here are 15 T cell receptor beta chains from one specimen sequenced in a study of response to subunit inactivated influenza vaccine. TCRdb redid the calling of the RT-PCR reads with MiXCR, one entry per CDR3 protein. The sample lists almost 250,000 distinct CDR3 sequences, 9% to 15% occurring once. The sample consisted of non-naive T cells sorted from PBMCs, taken 14 to 15 days before vaccination. The receptor set was obtained from a man between 50 and 59 years old who received an inactivated influenza vaccine.

This clonotype has a count of ten or more. This chain connects TRBV29-1 to TRBJ2-7, with 9 bases identical to TRBD2. The V gene's germline CDR1 is SQVTM and CDR2 ANQGSEA. The trim removed 2 bases at V and 3 bases at J, leaving 2 bases unmatched. The length of the CDR3 is 13 residues. The CDR3 region is CSVEPAGGYEQYF. CDR3 in DNA: TGCAGCGTTGAACCAGCGGGGGGCTACGAGCAGTACTTC.

This clonotype was seen repeatedly, ten times or more. This chain connects TRBV20-1 to TRBJ2-4; 7 bases map to TRBD2. Germline CDR1 DFQATT, CDR2 SNEGSKA (reference sequence). Trimming took 1 base from V and 5 from J; bases not matched to a gene: 8. The length of the CDR3 is 15 residues. This CDR3 is CSARGKAGSENIQYF. As DNA, the CDR3 is TGCAGTGCTAGAGGAAAAGCGGGAAGTGAAAACATTCAGTACTTC.

The chain links TRBV30 to TRBJ2-7; perhaps TRBD1 as D (6 bases). Germline CDR1 and CDR2: GTSNPN and SVGIG (reference sequence). Trimming shortened V by 2 bases and J by 3 bases, and 20 bases separated the two germline ends. This CDR3 has 16 amino acids. The CDR3 DNA sequence: TGTGCCTGGAGTACTGGGTCCGGGACAAAACTCTACGAGCAGTACTTC. This gives the protein CAWSTGSGTKLYEQYF.

In this sample, this clonotype turned up a few times. This chain uses TRBV20-1 with TRBJ2-7; 7 bases align to TRBD1. This CDR3 is built from 13 residues. After removal of 4 bases from V and 6 bases from J, the junction contained 9 bases not matched to a gene. Germline V gives CDR1 DFQATT, CDR2 SNEGSKA (reference sequence). The CDR3 nucleotides are TGCAGTGCTACTCCTGGGACAGTAGCCGAGCAGTACTTC. It is translated as CSATPGTVAEQYF.

This clonotype was counted a few times. J is TRBJ1-3 and V is TRBV18; D uncertain. Trimming stripped 3 bases from V and 1 base from J, with 7 bases between. CDR3 length equals 14 residues. The germline V gene encodes CDR1 KGHSH and CDR2 LQKENI. CDR3 sequence (DNA): TGTGCCAGCTCACCGGTCGAATCTGGAAACACCATATATTTT. Translating gives CASSPVESGNTIYF. The complete variable domain, with remaining parts taken from reference TRBV18 and TRBJ1-3, reads NAGVMQNPRHLVRRRGQEARLRCSPMKGHSHVYWYRQLPEEGLKFMVYLQKENIIDESGMPKERFSAEFPKEGPSILRIQQVVRGDSAAYFCASSPVESGNTIYFGEGSWLTVV.

This clonotype showed up many times. CDR3 sequence: CASSSDSTDTQYF. The CDR3 DNA sequence: TGTGCCAGCAGTTCCGACAGCACAGATACGCAGTATTTT. The chain has TRBV7-3 and TRBJ2-3; D gene uncertain. CDR3 length: 13 residues. Germline V gene sequence: CDR1 SGHTA, CDR2 FQGTGA. Trimming cost V 6 bases and J 0 bases, with 7 bases left between them.

This clonotype was counted between two and nine times. The chain recombines TRBV6-1 with TRBJ2-2, with TRBD2 matching 9 bases. The CDR3 has 16 amino acids. Trimming removed 7 bases from V and 2 bases from J; junction bases left unmatched: 8. In germline, CDR1 is MNHNS, CDR2 SASEGT. The chain's CDR3 is CASILSGGLNTGELFF. In nucleotides, the CDR3 is TGTGCCAGCATCCTTAGCGGGGGCCTCAACACCGGGGAGCTGTTTTTT.

This clonotype has a handful of counts. The chain recombines TRBV4-3 with TRBJ1-4, with no clear D. CDR1 and CDR2 from the germline V gene are LGHNA and YSLEER. Deletions cut 4 bases from V and 6 bases from J, with 12 bases between. This CDR3 spans 14 amino acids. The CDR3 sequence: CASSLGQYHEKLFF. CDR3 sequence (DNA): TGCGCCAGCAGCCTCGGTCAGTACCATGAAAAACTGTTTTTT.

This clonotype occurred a few times. The rearrangement joins TRBV12-3 or TRBV12-4 to TRBJ2-5; D perhaps matches TRBD1 (5 bases). Trimming stripped 7 bases from V and 1 base from J, with 13 bases between. This CDR3 has 14 amino acids. CDR3 residues: CASTQTAFQETQYF. The CDR3 DNA reads TGTGCCAGCACCCAGACAGCTTTCCAAGAGACCCAGTACTTC.

This clonotype came up a few times. The DNA for the CDR3 is TGTGCCAGCAGCCCAGGTGGGGCTAGCGGCAATGAGCAGTTCTTC. Residues: CASSPGGASGNEQFF. V usage is TRBV7-9 and J usage is TRBJ2-1, with 7 bases that match TRBD2. V lost 5 bases and J lost 6; bases outside the gene matches: 10. Germline CDR1 is SEHNR and CDR2 is FQNEAQ (reference sequence). The CDR3 has 15 amino acids.

This clonotype was seen a handful of times. This sequence joins TRBV5-1 and TRBJ2-7; a possible D gene is TRBD1 (6 bases). With 4 bases removed from V and 2 bases from J, the gap between germline ends came to 16 bases. The CDR3 totals 15 residues. The germline V gene encodes CDR1 SGHRS and CDR2 YFSETQ. The CDR3 here is CASSHLIGGTYEQYF. The DNA for the CDR3 is TGCGCCAGCAGCCACTTAATAGGGGGTACCTACGAGCAGTACTTC.

This clonotype was recorded many times. This chain connects TRBV3-1 to TRBJ2-5, with a weak D call TRBD2 (7 bases). Germline assignment: CDR1 LGHDT and CDR2 YNNKEL (reference sequence). V was trimmed by 0 bases and J by 2 bases, leaving 25 bases between them. CDR3 size: 20 residues. Here the CDR3 reads CASSQDPLTNREGPQETQYF. CDR3 in DNA: TGTGCCAGCAGCCAAGATCCCCTAACCAACAGGGAGGGTCCACAAGAGACCCAGTACTTC.

This clonotype has a handful of counts. CDR3 amino acids: CASTPLDQTITDTQYF. For the CDR3, the DNA is TGTGCCAGCACTCCTCTCGATCAGACGATCACAGATACGCAGTATTTT. The genes are TRBV7-6 and TRBJ2-3; D is unclear. The V end was cut by 7 bases, the J end by 2 bases, with 19 bases between. Germline V CDR1 and CDR2: SGHVS, FNYEAQ. The CDR3 has 16 residues.

The V and J genes are TRBV5-6 and TRBJ2-1, with 11 nucleotides matching TRBD2. The CDR3 has 15 residues. The germline CDR1 and CDR2 sequences are SGHDT and YYEEEE. Unmatched junction bases numbered 3, after V lost 0 bases and J lost 7 bases. This CDR3 is CASSLGLAGRNEQFF. Here the CDR3 DNA reads TGTGCCAGCAGCTTGGGACTAGCGGGGAGGAATGAGCAGTTCTTC.

This chain connects TRBV5-1 to TRBJ1-1, with TRBD1 matching 8 bases. V shed 4 bases, J shed 4 bases, and the junction held 9 bases outside the gene matches. Per the germline V gene, CDR1 is SGHRS and CDR2 is YFSETQ. The CDR3 extends over 15 amino acids. CDR3 nucleotides: TGCGCCAGCAGCAACTCACAGGGGGGAGGCACTGAAGCTTTCTTT. This gives the protein CASSNSQGGGTEAFF.